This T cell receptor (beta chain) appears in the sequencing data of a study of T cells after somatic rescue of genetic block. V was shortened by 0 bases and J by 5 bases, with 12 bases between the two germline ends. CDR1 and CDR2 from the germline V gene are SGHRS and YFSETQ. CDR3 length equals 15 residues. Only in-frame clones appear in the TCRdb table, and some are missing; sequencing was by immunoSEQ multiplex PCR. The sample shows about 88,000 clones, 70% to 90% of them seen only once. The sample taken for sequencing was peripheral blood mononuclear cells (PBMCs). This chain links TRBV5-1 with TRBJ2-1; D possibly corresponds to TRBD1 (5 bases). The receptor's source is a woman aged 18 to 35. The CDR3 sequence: CASSLDPGIDNEQFF. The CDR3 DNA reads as TGCGCCAGCAGCTTGGATCCAGGGATTGACAATGAGCAGTTCTTC.